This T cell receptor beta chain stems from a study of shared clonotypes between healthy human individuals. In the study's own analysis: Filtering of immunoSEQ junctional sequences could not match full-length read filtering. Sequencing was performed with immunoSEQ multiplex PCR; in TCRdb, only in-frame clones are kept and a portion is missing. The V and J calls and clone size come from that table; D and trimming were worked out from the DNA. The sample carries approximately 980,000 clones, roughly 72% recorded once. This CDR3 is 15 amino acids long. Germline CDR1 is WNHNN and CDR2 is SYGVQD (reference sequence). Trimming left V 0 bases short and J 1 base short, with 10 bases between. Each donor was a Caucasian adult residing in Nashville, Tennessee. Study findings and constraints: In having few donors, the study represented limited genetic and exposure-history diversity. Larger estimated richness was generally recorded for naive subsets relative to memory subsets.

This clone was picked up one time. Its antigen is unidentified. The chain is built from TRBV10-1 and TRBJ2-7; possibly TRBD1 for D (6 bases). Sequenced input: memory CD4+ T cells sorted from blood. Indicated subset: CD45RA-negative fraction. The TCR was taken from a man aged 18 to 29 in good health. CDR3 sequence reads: CASSESGRGSYEQYF. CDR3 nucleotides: TGCGCCAGCAGTGAGTCTGGCAGGGGTTCCTACGAGCAGTACTTC.